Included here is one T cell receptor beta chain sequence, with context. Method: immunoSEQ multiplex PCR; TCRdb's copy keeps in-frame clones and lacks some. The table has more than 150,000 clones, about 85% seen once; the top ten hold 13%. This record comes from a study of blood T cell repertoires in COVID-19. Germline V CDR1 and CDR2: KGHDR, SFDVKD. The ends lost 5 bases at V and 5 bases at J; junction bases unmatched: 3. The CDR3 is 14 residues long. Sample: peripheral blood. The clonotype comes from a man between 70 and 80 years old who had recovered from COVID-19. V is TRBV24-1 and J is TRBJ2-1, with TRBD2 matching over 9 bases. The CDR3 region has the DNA TGTGCCACCAGTGGGTCTAGCGGGAACAATGAGCAGTTCTTC. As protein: CATSGSSGNNEQFF.